The 7 T cell receptor beta chains in this list originate from one sample, sequenced in a study of T cells in Graves' hyperthyroidism and ophthalmopathy. Authors of the study amplified TCR beta CDR3 regions from RNA transcripts. The study used the HTBI primer set for a first-round RT-PCR of the TCR CDR3. TCRdb ran MiXCR on the multiplex PCR reads and lists one entry per CDR3 protein. This table holds roughly 740,000 distinct CDR3 sequences, 15% to 20% found once. The sample comprised blood. These receptors all come from a man aged 18 to 30 with Graves' hyperthyroidism.

This clonotype was counted between two and nine times. This sequence joins TRBV29-1 and TRBJ1-1, with a possible D match to TRBD1 (6 bases). The CDR3 totals 13 residues. The V gene's germline CDR1 is SQVTM and CDR2 ANQGSEA. Deletions cut 1 base from V and 5 bases from J, with 11 bases between. CDR3 region: CSVEGTAGTEAFF. The CDR3 DNA is TGCAGCGTTGAAGGGACAGCTGGGACTGAAGCTTTCTTT.

This clonotype was observed at least ten times. V and J are TRBV7-2 and TRBJ2-7, with 7 bases that match TRBD1. Germline loops: CDR1 SGHTA, CDR2 FQGNSA. V dropped 5 bases and J dropped 4; count of bases not matched to a gene: 8. This CDR3 has 14 amino acids. The CDR3 is CASSPGNRGYEQYF. The CDR3 nucleotides read TGTGCCAGCAGCCCAGGGAACAGGGGTTACGAGCAGTACTTC.

This clonotype was picked up many times. The CDR3 protein is CASSLVPGHSNQPQHF. As DNA, the CDR3 is TGCGCCAGCAGCTTGGTGCCGGGTCATAGCAATCAGCCCCAGCATTTT. This chain joins TRBV5-1 and TRBJ1-5; D gene uncertain. Trimming took 0 bases from V and 0 from J, leaving 10 bases between them. The CDR3 length is 16 residues. Per germline, CDR1 SGHRS and CDR2 YFSETQ.

There are many counts of this clonotype. This chain connects TRBV20-1 to TRBJ2-3, with TRBD2 matching over 10 bases. The V and J ends lost 4 bases and 3 bases, in that order; junction bases with no gene match: 10. Germline-derived CDR1 and CDR2 are DFQATT and SNEGSKA (reference sequence). This CDR3 contains 16 residues. CDR3 nucleotide sequence: TGCAGTGCTAATGTCCTAGCGGGAGACGGGACAGATACGCAGTATTTT. Its protein product is CSANVLAGDGTDTQYF.

This clonotype was seen at least ten times. The V and J genes are TRBV20-1 and TRBJ2-1; D tentatively reads TRBD1 or TRBD2 (5 bases each). Looked up from germline, CDR1 is DFQATT and CDR2 is SNEGSKA (reference sequence). The CDR3 has 12 amino acids. CDR3 bases: TGCGGCGGTGGGGGACCCTACAATGAGCAGTTCTTC. Its protein product is CGGGGPYNEQFF.

This clonotype was counted between two and nine times. The chain is built from TRBV11-2 and TRBJ2-2, with TRBD2 matching over 12 bases. J lost 4 bases, V lost 6 bases, and 18 bases had no gene match. Germline CDR1 SGHAT, CDR2 FQNNGV. CDR3 size: 20 residues. For the CDR3, the DNA is TGTGCCAGCAGTCGATGGGTTGGACTAGCGGGACTACTGGGCACCGGGGAGCTGTTTTTT. It yields the protein CASSRWVGLAGLLGTGELFF. Drawing the rest from reference TRBV11-2 and TRBJ2-2, the complete variable domain is EAGVAQSPRYKIIEKRQSVAFWCNPISGHATLYWYQQILGQGPKLLIQFQNNGVVDDSQLPKDRFSAERLKGVDSTLKIQPAKLEDSAVYLCASSRWVGLAGLLGTGELFFGEGSRLTVL.

This clonotype was detected ten times or more. This chain links TRBV7-3 with TRBJ2-2; 8 bases line up with TRBD1. The ends lost 8 bases at V and 4 bases at J; junction bases unmatched: 6. This CDR3 has 14 amino acids. Germline V CDR1 and CDR2: SGHTA, FQGTGA. CDR3 amino acids: CASSPTGGTGELFF. For the CDR3, the DNA is TGTGCCAGCTCACCTACAGGGGGCACCGGGGAGCTGTTTTTT.